The 25 T cell receptor beta chains given below trace back to one sample, sequenced in a study of blood T cell repertoires in COVID-19. TCRdb's copy holds only in-frame clones and misses some; the assay was immunoSEQ multiplex PCR. This table holds 250,000 or so clones, approximately 88% found once. The sample was PBMCs or T cells enriched from blood (not recorded which). These receptors came from a woman aged 30 to 39 who had been exposed to COVID-19.

V usage is TRBV28 and J usage is TRBJ2-1, with D maybe TRBD2 (5 bases). V lost 6 bases and J lost 5, with 17 bases in between. The CDR3 has 15 amino acids. From germline, CDR1 is MDHEN and CDR2 SYDVKM. For the CDR3, the DNA is TGTGCCAGCAGCTCCCCCGGGAAGTGGGACAATGAGCAGTTCTTC. It codes for CASSSPGKWDNEQFF.

This chain uses TRBV7-6 with TRBJ2-1, with TRBD2 matching over 12 bases. The CDR3 is 16 residues long. CDR1 SGHVS and CDR2 FNYEAQ come from the germline V gene. V was pared by 6 bases and J by 8 bases, with 11 bases of the junction left unmatched. Here the CDR3 reads CASRAETSGGPHEQFF. For the CDR3, the DNA is TGTGCCAGCAGGGCGGAGACTAGCGGGGGCCCGCATGAGCAGTTCTTC.

The J gene is TRBJ2-4, the V gene TRBV6-5; TRBD1 aligns across 7 bases. Germline V gene sequence: CDR1 MNHEY, CDR2 SVGAGI. V lost 5 bases and J lost 7; bases outside the gene matches: 11. The CDR3 has 15 residues. The CDR3 coding sequence is TGTGCCAGCAGTCACCGGACAGGAAGGGTGAACATTCAGTACTTC. Translating gives CASSHRTGRVNIQYF.

V and J are TRBV11-2 and TRBJ1-1; maybe TRBD1 (5 bases). V was pared by 1 base and J by 4 bases, with 7 bases between. The CDR3 runs to 13 residues. Looked up from germline, CDR1 is SGHAT and CDR2 is FQNNGV. The CDR3 reads CASSLGGLTEAFF. The CDR3 DNA is TGTGCCAGCAGCTTAGGGGGACTCACTGAAGCTTTCTTT.

Here the CDR3 reads CASSLVGFRRGEIVYEQYF. In nucleotides, the CDR3 is TGTGCCAGCAGCTTAGTGGGCTTTAGGCGGGGGGAGATCGTTTACGAGCAGTACTTC. The rearrangement links TRBV7-8 to TRBJ2-7; TRBD2 agrees at 8 bases. This CDR3 region has 19 residues. CDR1 SGHVS and CDR2 FQNEAQ come from the germline V gene. J was trimmed by 4 bases and V by 1 base; bases with no gene match: 18.

This clone has only one observation. J is TRBJ2-5 and V is TRBV7-2, with 11 bases matching TRBD2. Germline loops: CDR1 SGHTA, CDR2 FQGNSA. The CDR3 consists of 17 residues. V lost 5 bases to trimming and J lost 2 bases; unmatched junction nucleotides: 10. The CDR3 loop is CASSETSGESPQETQYF. The CDR3 bases are TGTGCCAGCAGCGAGACTAGCGGGGAAAGTCCTCAAGAGACCCAGTACTTC.

The V call is TRBV4-2, the J call TRBJ1-1; D is possibly TRBD1 (6 bases). Germline lookup yields CDR1 LGHNA and CDR2 YNFKEQ. The CDR3 has 14 residues. The V gene lost 6 bases and the J gene lost 2 bases, with 13 bases spanning the gap. As DNA, the CDR3 is TGTGCCAGCAGAAAGAACAGGGCAAACACTGAAGCTTTCTTT. The encoded protein is CASRKNRANTEAFF.

V is TRBV2 and J is TRBJ2-5; TRBD2 matches 9 bases. The CDR3 covers 13 residues. The germline V gene encodes CDR1 SNHLY and CDR2 FYNNEI. The ends lost 7 bases at V and 4 bases at J; junction bases unmatched: 4. CDR3 sequence: CASTGGRGETQYF. Here the CDR3 DNA reads TGTGCCAGCACGGGCGGGAGGGGAGAGACCCAGTACTTC. Variable domain in full (rest from reference TRBV2 and TRBJ2-5): EPEVTQTPSHQVTQMGQEVILRCVPISNHLYFYWYRQILGQKVEFLVSFYNNEISEKSEIFDDQFSVERPDGSNFTLKIRSTKLEDSAMYFCASTGGRGETQYFGPGTRLLVL.

This clone was found once. The V gene is TRBV4-1, the J gene TRBJ2-7; TRBD1 is a possible D gene (6 bases). Trimming stripped 1 base from V and 4 bases from J, with 14 bases between. From germline, CDR1 is MGHRA and CDR2 YSYEKL. The CDR3 is made up of 15 amino acids. DNA for the CDR3: TGCGCCAGCAGCCAAGTCCGGCAGGGGACGTACGAGCAGTACTTC. Translated, it gives CASSQVRQGTYEQYF.

The chain carries TRBV14 and TRBJ2-3; D is uncertain. The germline V and J ends were trimmed by 4 bases and 6 bases, with 11 bases remaining between them. The CDR3 spans 13 residues. The germline V gene encodes CDR1 SGHDN and CDR2 FVKESK. Here the CDR3 reads CASSPPPRDTQYF. Written as DNA, the CDR3 is TGTGCCAGCAGCCCCCCGCCGCGGGATACGCAGTATTTT.

About this clone itself: This sample also contains other DNA sequences that code for the same CDR3. The rearrangement links TRBV11-3 to TRBJ2-3; D perhaps matches TRBD2 (6 bases). Germline V gene data show CDR1 as SGHNT and CDR2 as YENEEA. This CDR3 has 15 amino acids. V shed 0 bases and J shed 3 bases, with 10 bases lying between them. CDR3 DNA sequence: TGTGCCAGCAGCTTAGATGTAGGGACTACAGATACGCAGTATTTT. As protein: CASSLDVGTTDTQYF.

This clone was counted only a few times. The rearrangement links TRBV7-6 to TRBJ2-7; 11 bases agree with TRBD2. Germline-derived CDR1 and CDR2 are SGHVS and FNYEAQ. Trimming at V came to 4 bases and at J to 4 bases, leaving 9 bases not matched to a gene. The CDR3 has 16 residues. CDR3 sequence (DNA): TGTGCCAGCAGCTCTGATGGACTAGCGGGTTCTTACGAGCAGTACTTC. It translates to CASSSDGLAGSYEQYF.

This chain links TRBV5-4 with TRBJ2-3; a weak D match, TRBD2 (5 bases). In germline, CDR1 is SGHNT, CDR2 YYREEE (reference sequence). V was shortened by 6 bases and J by 4 bases, with 21 bases between the two germline ends. This CDR3 has 16 amino acids. Written as DNA, the CDR3 is TGTGCCAGCACCTCCTCAACGGGAAGGTGGGCAGATACGCAGTATTTT. This encodes CASTSSTGRWADTQYF.

The J gene is TRBJ1-2, the V gene TRBV2; 9 bases align to TRBD1. There are 17 residues in the CDR3. Germline lookup yields CDR1 SNHLY and CDR2 FYNNEI. V shed 7 bases, J shed 0 bases, and the junction held 12 bases outside the gene matches. CDR3 in DNA: TGTGCCAGCACTCCAATCATGGGACAGGGCACTAACTATGGCTACACCTTC. Amino acids: CASTPIMGQGTNYGYTF.

This clone was picked up a small number of times. The chain combines TRBV6-5 with TRBJ1-6; the D gene is possibly TRBD1 (5 bases). The CDR3 covers 12 residues. CDR1 is MNHEY, CDR2 SVGAGI, per germline. Between the trimmed V and J ends, which lost 7 bases and 9 bases, there was a span of 10 bases. CDR3 amino acids: CASTRGGSPLHF. As DNA, the CDR3 is TGTGCCAGCACCCGGGGGGGTTCACCCCTCCACTTT.

V is TRBV28 and J is TRBJ1-1; D call uncertain. The CDR3 consists of 13 residues. Germline loops: CDR1 MDHEN, CDR2 SYDVKM. The ends were cut back, 5 bases at V and 1 base at J, with 8 bases in the middle. Written as DNA, the CDR3 is TGTGCCAGCAGTACCACTCCGAACACTGAAGCTTTCTTT. Its protein product is CASSTTPNTEAFF. Supplemented by reference TRBV28 and TRBJ1-1, the full variable domain reads DVKVTQSSRYLVKRTGEKVFLECVQDMDHENMFWYRQDPGLGLRLIYFSYDVKMKEKGDIPEGYSVSREKKERFSLILESASTNQTSMYLCASSTTPNTEAFFGQGTRLTVV.

The CDR3 loop reads CASSRGGLAELGGQETQYF. For the CDR3, the DNA is TGTGCCAGCAGTCGGGGAGGACTAGCGGAGTTAGGGGGCCAAGAGACCCAGTACTTC. The rearrangement links TRBV27 to TRBJ2-5, with 10 bases lining up with TRBD2. Germline assignment: CDR1 MNHEY and CDR2 SMNVEV (reference sequence). CDR3 size: 19 residues. After removal of 5 bases from V and 1 base from J, the junction contained 16 bases not matched to a gene.

The genes are TRBV5-4 and TRBJ2-2; D may be TRBD2 (5 bases). The V gene's germline CDR1 is SGHNT and CDR2 YYREEE (reference sequence). Between the trimmed V and J ends, which lost 0 bases and 1 base, there was a span of 10 bases. This CDR3 contains 16 residues. This chain's CDR3 is CASSLEEGVNTGELFF. The CDR3 DNA is TGTGCCAGCAGCTTGGAAGAGGGAGTGAACACCGGGGAGCTGTTTTTT. Full variable domain (outside the CDR3, taken from reference TRBV5-4 and TRBJ2-2): ETGVTQSPTHLIKTRGQQVTLRCSSQSGHNTVSWYQQALGQGPQFIFQYYREEENGRGNFPPRFSGLQFPNYSSELNVNALELDDSALYLCASSLEEGVNTGELFFGEGSRLTVL.

This clone showed up just once. V gene TRBV6-5 combines with J gene TRBJ1-3, with D possibly matching TRBD1 (5 bases). CDR3 length: 15 residues. The ends were cut back, 5 bases at V and 0 bases at J, with 11 bases in the middle. In germline, CDR1 is MNHEY, CDR2 SVGAGI. The CDR3 nucleotides read TGTGCCAGCAGTCTCGGACAAGCCTCTGGAAACACCATATATTTT. It codes for CASSLGQASGNTIYF.

The gene calls are TRBV5-4 and TRBJ1-6, with D tentatively TRBD1 (6 bases). Trimming pared 4 bases from V and 2 bases from J, leaving 7 bases between. Germline V gene lookup returns CDR1 SGHNT and CDR2 YYREEE (reference sequence). The CDR3 extends over 14 amino acids. The CDR3 bases are TGTGCCAGCAGCCAGGGGCCCTATAATTCACCCCTCCACTTT. Amino acid sequence: CASSQGPYNSPLHF.

This chain joins TRBV4-2 and TRBJ1-2, with 12 bases identical to TRBD1. The CDR3 is 18 residues long. The germline CDR1 and CDR2 sequences are LGHNA and YNFKEQ. V gave up 4 bases and J gave up 3 bases; unmatched junction bases: 12. CDR3 sequence: CASSLLGQGAPGDYGYTF. The DNA for the CDR3 is TGTGCCAGCAGCCTACTGGGACAGGGGGCTCCGGGGGACTATGGCTACACCTTC.

This chain joins TRBV19 and TRBJ2-1; 12 nucleotides align to TRBD2. Per germline, CDR1 LNHDA and CDR2 SQIVND (reference sequence). CDR3 length: 18 residues. The ends lost 5 bases at V and 0 bases at J; junction bases unmatched: 8. The CDR3 DNA reads TGTGCCAGTAGTTCTCCCCGGACTAGCGGGATCTCCTACAATGAGCAGTTCTTC. It is translated as CASSSPRTSGISYNEQFF. The whole variable domain, filled in from reference TRBV19 and TRBJ2-1, reads DGGITQSPKYLFRKEGQNVTLSCEQNLNHDAMYWYRQDPGQGLRLIYYSQIVNDFQKGDIAEGYSVSREKKESFPLTVTSAQKNPTAFYLCASSSPRTSGISYNEQFFGPGTRLTVL.

The V call is TRBV6-5, the J call TRBJ2-1; 12 bases agree with TRBD1. Germline V gene lookup returns CDR1 MNHEY and CDR2 SVGAGI. Losses at the gene ends were 7 bases for V and 8 bases for J; bases not matched to a gene: 9. The CDR3 runs 15 residues. The CDR3 region is CASTLTGTGGDEQFF. The CDR3 DNA follows: TGTGCCAGCACCTTAACCGGGACAGGGGGCGATGAGCAGTTCTTC.

The sample holds one count of this clone. The V gene is TRBV14, the J gene TRBJ2-2; TRBD2 aligns across 12 bases. This CDR3 has 17 amino acids. Germline V gene lookup returns CDR1 SGHDN and CDR2 FVKESK. V was clipped by 1 base and J by 4 bases; unmatched bases: 4. CDR3 nucleotide sequence: TGTGCCAGCAGCCAAGTTCCGGGACTAGCGGGCACCGGGGAGCTGTTTTTT. Protein: CASSQVPGLAGTGELFF. The full variable domain, in which reference TRBV14 and TRBJ2-2 provide the parts outside the CDR3, is EAGVTQFPSHSVIEKGQTVTLRCDPISGHDNLYWYRRVMGKEIKFLLHFVKESKQDESGMPNNRFLAERTGGTYSTLKVQPAELEDSGVYFCASSQVPGLAGTGELFFGEGSRLTVL.

The rearrangement links TRBV20-1 to TRBJ2-7; 10 bases are shared with TRBD2. This CDR3 has 13 residues. Germline assignment: CDR1 DFQATT and CDR2 SNEGSKA (reference sequence). Trimming at V came to 3 bases and at J to 7 bases, leaving 6 bases not matched to a gene. The CDR3 protein is CSASLAGVEEQYF. For the CDR3, the DNA is TGCAGTGCTAGTCTAGCGGGAGTGGAAGAGCAGTACTTC.